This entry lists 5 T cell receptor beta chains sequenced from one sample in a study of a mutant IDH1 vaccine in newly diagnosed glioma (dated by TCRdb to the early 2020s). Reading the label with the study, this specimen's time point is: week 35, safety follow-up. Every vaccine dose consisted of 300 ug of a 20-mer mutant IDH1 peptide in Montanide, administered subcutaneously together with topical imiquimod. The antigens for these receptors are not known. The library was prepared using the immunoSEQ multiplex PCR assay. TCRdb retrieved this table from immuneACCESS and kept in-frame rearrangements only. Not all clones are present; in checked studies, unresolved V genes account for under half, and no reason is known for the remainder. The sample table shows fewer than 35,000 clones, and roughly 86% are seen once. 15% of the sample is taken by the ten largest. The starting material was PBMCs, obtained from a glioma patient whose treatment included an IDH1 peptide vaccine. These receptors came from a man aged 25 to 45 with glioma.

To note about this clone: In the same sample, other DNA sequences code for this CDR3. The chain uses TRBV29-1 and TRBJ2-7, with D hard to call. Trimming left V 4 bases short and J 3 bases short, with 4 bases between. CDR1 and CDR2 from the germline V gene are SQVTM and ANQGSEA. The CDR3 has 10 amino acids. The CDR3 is CSVGSYEQYF. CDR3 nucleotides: TGCAGCGTTGGGAGCTACGAGCAGTACTTC.

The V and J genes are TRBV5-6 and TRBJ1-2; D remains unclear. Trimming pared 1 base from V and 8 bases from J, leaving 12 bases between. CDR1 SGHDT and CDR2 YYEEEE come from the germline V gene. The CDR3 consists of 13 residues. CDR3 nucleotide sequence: TGTGCCAGCAGCTTGCCGATCATGGGCGGCTACACCTTC. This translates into CASSLPIMGGYTF.

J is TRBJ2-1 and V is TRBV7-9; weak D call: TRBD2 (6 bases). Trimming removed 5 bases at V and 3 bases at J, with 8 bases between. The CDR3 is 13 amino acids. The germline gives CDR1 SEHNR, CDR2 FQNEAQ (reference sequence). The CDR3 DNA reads TGTGCCAGCAGCCTTAGCGGCTACAATGAGCAGTTCTTC. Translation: CASSLSGYNEQFF.

CDR3 loop: CASSRGRNTEAFF. In nucleotides, the CDR3 is TGCGCCAGCAGCAGGGGACGGAACACTGAAGCTTTCTTT. This chain uses TRBV5-1 with TRBJ1-1, with D perhaps TRBD1 (5 bases). Trimming removed 4 bases at V and 1 base at J, with 8 bases between. Germline-derived CDR1 and CDR2 are SGHRS and YFSETQ. The CDR3 is 13 residues long.

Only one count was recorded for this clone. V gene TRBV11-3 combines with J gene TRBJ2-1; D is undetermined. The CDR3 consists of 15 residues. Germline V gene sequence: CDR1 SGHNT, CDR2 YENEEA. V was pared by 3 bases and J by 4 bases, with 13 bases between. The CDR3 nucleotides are TGTGCCAGCAGCTTGCGATCAAGCGATTACAATGAGCAGTTCTTC. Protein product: CASSLRSSDYNEQFF.